Presented here are 11 T cell receptor delta chains from one specimen sequenced in a study of gamma-delta T cells after stem cell transplantation (dated by TCRdb to 2016 to 2018). Library prep was done by RT-PCR. Sequenced on an Illumina MiSeq. TCRdb called clones anew from the public reads via CATT; matching DNA rows were later pooled. The sample table shows roughly 1,800 delta-chain clones, and 0.3% to 0.35% are seen once. Jointly, the top ten make up about a fifth of the sample. The sample comprised gamma-delta T cells. The receptors stem from a human donor. It is not recorded whose cells these are; they may come from a transplant donor.

Turning to this clone: This probably arose from a read error, given a far larger clone one base away. This CDR3 is CALGELSLAPGDWGILEGLHTDKPIF. In nucleotides, the CDR3 is TGTGCTCTTGGGGAACTGAGTCTGGCCCCCGGGGACTGGGGGATACTCGAAGGATTACACACCGATAAACCCATCTTT. The chain has TRDV1 and TRDJ1; 12 bases agree with TRDD3. In germline, CDR1 is TSWWSYY, CDR2 QGS. This CDR3 contains 26 residues.

In its sample, this clone ranks as medium-sized. A much larger clone sits a single nucleotide away, making a read error possible. The chain carries TRDV2 and TRDJ3; D assignment may be TRDD2 or TRDD3 (5 bases each). CDR1 GEAIGNYY and CDR2 EKD come from the germline V gene. This CDR3 comprises 25 residues. CDR3 protein: CACDTPPTPYVSGANASRDTRQMFF. The CDR3 nucleotides read TGTGCCTGTGACACCCCTCCGACCCCCTACGTTTCGGGGGCTAATGCCTCCCGGGACACCCGACAGATGTTTTTC.

This clone was seen a handful of times. With a far larger clone one base away, a read error is the likely cause. The same CDR3 arises from other DNA sequences in this sample as well. The chain carries TRDV2 and TRDJ1, with D maybe TRDD3 (6 bases). From germline, CDR1 is GEAIGNYY and CDR2 EKD. The V and J ends lost 3 bases and 3 bases respectively, with 25 bases between them. The CDR3 runs to 18 residues. CDR3 region: CACDPLLTGDTRADKLIF. The CDR3 DNA follows: TGTGCCTGTGACCCTCTCTTGACGGGAGATACGCGGGCCGATAAACTCATCTTT.

This clone is judged medium-sized (0.01 to 0.1%). This chain joins TRDV1 and TRDJ1; 8 bases align to TRDD3. Germline loops: CDR1 TSWWSYY, CDR2 QGS. V lost 2 bases, J lost 1 base, and 21 bases stayed unmatched. The CDR3 loop spans 21 amino acids. CDR3 region: CALGEGLPPLYWGSPTDKLIF. The DNA for the CDR3 is TGTGCTCTTGGGGAAGGCCTTCCCCCACTCTACTGGGGGTCCCCCACCGATAAACTCATCTTT.

Only a few counts were recorded for this clone. A clone one base away is much larger, so this may be a read error. Other DNA sequences within the sample encode an identical CDR3. The chain joins TRDV2 to TRDJ1; D might be TRDD3 (6 bases). This CDR3 spans 14 amino acids. Trimming pared 3 bases from V and 10 bases from J, leaving 20 bases between. The germline V gene encodes CDR1 GEAIGNYY and CDR2 EKD. DNA of the CDR3: TGTGCCTGTGACTTACTGGGAGATGGGGGTCGACTCATCTTT. The encoded protein is CACDLLGDGGRLIF.

This clone was seen a few times. TCRdb's protein for this DNA is that of a much larger clone and differs from the translation at residue 3, likely a read error; the protein shown is the DNA translation. The gene calls are TRDV2 and TRDJ1; TRDD3 agrees at 10 bases. Germline CDR1 reads GEAIGNYY; CDR2 reads EKD. This CDR3 is 18 amino acids long. The V segment lost 7 bases and the J segment 3 bases; nucleotides outside the gene matches: 19. DNA for the CDR3: TGTGCCTGGGACCCTCTCTTGACGGGGGATACGCGGGCCGATAAACTCATCTTT. Its protein product is CAWDPLLTGDTRADKLIF.

In the case of this clone: The protein TCRdb lists belongs to a much larger clone and differs from this DNA's translation at residue 5, which points to a read error; the protein shown is made from the DNA. This rearrangement joins TRDV2 to TRDJ1, with 11 positions matching TRDD3. The ends lost 3 bases at V and 0 bases at J; junction bases unmatched: 11. The germline V gene has CDR1 GEAIGNYY and CDR2 EKD. This CDR3 is built from 18 residues. For the CDR3, the DNA is TGTGCCTGTGACGCCCTTGTTGGGGGATACGCGTACACCGATAAACTCATCTTT. As protein: CACDALVGGYAYTDKLIF.

Concerning this clone: The TCRdb protein comes from a much larger clone and disagrees with this DNA's translation at residue 9, likely due to a read error; the protein given here is derived from the DNA. The chain has TRDV2 and TRDJ1; 8 nucleotides agree with TRDD3. The J segment lost 3 bases and the V segment lost 0 bases, leaving 17 bases of the junction unmatched. Per germline, CDR1 GEAIGNYY and CDR2 EKD. This CDR3 contains 19 residues. CDR3 sequence reads: CACDTISRFGGSYADKLIF. CDR3 bases: TGTGCCTGTGACACCATTTCCAGATTTGGGGGATCGTACGCCGATAAACTCATCTTT.

Comment on this clone: A far larger clone is just one base off, so this is likely a read error. The genes are TRDV2 and TRDJ1, with 10 bases that match TRDD3. Germline V gene sequence: CDR1 GEAIGNYY, CDR2 EKD. J lost 7 bases, V lost 3 bases, and 25 bases had no gene match. The CDR3 is 20 amino acids. The CDR3 region is CACDPVLGDRIPPTRGKLIF. DNA of the CDR3: TGTGCCTGTGACCCTGTCCTGGGGGATAGGATTCCCCCCACACGCGGTAAACTCATCTTT.

This clone has a handful of counts. TCRdb assigns this DNA the protein of a much larger clone, which departs from its translation at residue 16; this likely reflects a read error, and the protein shown comes from translating the DNA. The chain couples TRDV2 to TRDJ1; TRDD3 matches at 12 bases. Per germline, CDR1 GEAIGNYY and CDR2 EKD. CDR3 length equals 18 residues. The CDR3 loop reads CACDPLGDTLPHTDKPIF. The CDR3, as DNA: TGTGCCTGTGACCCACTGGGGGATACCCTCCCACACACCGATAAACCCATCTTT.

This clone was found a few times. The likely explanation is a read error, given a far larger clone one base away. This same CDR3 is encoded by further DNA sequences in the sample. The genes are TRDV2 and TRDJ1; TRDD3 aligns across 9 bases. Germline V gene sequence: CDR1 GEAIGNYY, CDR2 EKD. This CDR3 region has 17 residues. The ends lost 2 bases at V and 3 bases at J; junction bases unmatched: 12. This chain's CDR3 is CACDNISPTGGPDKLIF. Here the CDR3 DNA reads TGTGCCTGTGACAATATTTCCCCCACTGGGGGACCCGATAAACTCATCTTT.